This T cell receptor (beta chain) was observed in a study of pediatric ulcerative colitis. Findings and caveats of the study: A couple of patients had blood samples with substantially reduced template counts. In rectum, acute severe colitis had expanded clones and less diversity.

Germline V gene lookup returns CDR1 SGHNT and CDR2 YYREEE (reference sequence). The CDR3 contains 14 residues. V gave up 8 bases and J gave up 0 bases, with 9 bases separating them. Measured with immunoSEQ multiplex PCR; TCRdb has only the in-frame clones, and not every one. Seen here are tens of thousands of clones, 73% observed once, and the top ten hold 0.65% to 0.75%. Regarding this clone: Its target is not known.

The rectum was sampled with one to two pinch biopsies at colonoscopy. The origin of this receptor is a boy between 10 and 17 years old with moderate ulcerative colitis. The sample was gut tissue. The V and J genes are TRBV5-4 and TRBJ2-6, with D unresolved. The DNA for the CDR3 is TGTGCCAGTTTGTCGGCCTCTGGGGCCAACGTCCTGACTTTC. Its protein product is CASLSASGANVLTF.